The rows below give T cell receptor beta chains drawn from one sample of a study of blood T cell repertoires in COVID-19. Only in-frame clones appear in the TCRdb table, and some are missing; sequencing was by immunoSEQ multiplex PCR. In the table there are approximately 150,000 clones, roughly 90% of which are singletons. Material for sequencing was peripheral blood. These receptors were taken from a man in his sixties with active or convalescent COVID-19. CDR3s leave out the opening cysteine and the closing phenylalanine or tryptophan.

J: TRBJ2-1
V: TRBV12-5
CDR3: ASGLRAWSYNEQF

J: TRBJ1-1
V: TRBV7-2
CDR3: ASSHQVQVTEAF

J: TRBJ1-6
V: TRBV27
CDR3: ASSQGTGGISPLH

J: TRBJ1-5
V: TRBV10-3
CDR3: AIGQGDQPQH

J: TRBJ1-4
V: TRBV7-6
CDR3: ASSRELVSTNEKLF

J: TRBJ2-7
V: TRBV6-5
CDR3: ASKEGQVPYEQY

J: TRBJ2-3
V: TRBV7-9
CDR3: ASSTQRDYTDTQY

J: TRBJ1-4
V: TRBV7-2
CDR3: ASSLSDRANEKLF

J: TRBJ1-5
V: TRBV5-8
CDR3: ASSQVVQSYSNQPQH

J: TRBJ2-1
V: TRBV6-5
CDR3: ASTNGGHEQF

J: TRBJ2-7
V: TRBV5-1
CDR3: ASSQPGLAYEQY

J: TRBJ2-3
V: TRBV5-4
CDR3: ASSFGGWTDTQY

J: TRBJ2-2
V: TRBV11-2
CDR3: ASSLTRWLGAGELF

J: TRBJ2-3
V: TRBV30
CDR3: AWSPRRDGADTQY

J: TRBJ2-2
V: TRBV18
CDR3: ASSPQDPGGGELF

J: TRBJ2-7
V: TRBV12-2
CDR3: ASHSREGDEQY

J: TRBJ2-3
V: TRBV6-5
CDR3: ASSYSLAADTQY

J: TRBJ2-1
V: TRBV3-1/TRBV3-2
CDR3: ASSQEGGTTYNEQF

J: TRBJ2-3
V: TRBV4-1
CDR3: ASSQDNGGDTQY

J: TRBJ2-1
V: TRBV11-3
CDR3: ASSLVGQGTSEQF

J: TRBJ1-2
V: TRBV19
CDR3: ASSDGQVYYGYT

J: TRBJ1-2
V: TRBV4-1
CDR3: ASSQEGLGGT

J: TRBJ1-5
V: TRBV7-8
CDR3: ASSPDFFGNQPQH

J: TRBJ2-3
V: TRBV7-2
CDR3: ASSPRGLGNTDTQY

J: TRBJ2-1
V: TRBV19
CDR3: ASRDGGGYNEQF

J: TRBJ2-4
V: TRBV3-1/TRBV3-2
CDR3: ASSQEIQGANIQY

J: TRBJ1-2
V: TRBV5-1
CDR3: ASSLAQEYYGYT

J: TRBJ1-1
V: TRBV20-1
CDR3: SAHLNTEAF

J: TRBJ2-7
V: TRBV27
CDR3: ASSLSTGTGYEQY

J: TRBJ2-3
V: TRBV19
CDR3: ASSWGLAGGRLTDTQY

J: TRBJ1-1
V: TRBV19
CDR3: ASSLRQNTEAF

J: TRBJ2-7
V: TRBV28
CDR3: ASSSGGWEQY

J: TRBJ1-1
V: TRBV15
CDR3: ATSRAGGGNTEAF

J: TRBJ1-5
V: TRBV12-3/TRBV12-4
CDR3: ASSLPGNQPQH

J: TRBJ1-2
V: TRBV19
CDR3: ASSIESGTAYGYT

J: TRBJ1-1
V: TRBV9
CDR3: ASSVGSEAYLEAF

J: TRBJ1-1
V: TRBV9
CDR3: ASSVTLDRGSEAF

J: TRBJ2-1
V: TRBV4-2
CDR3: ASSQAGREGRNEQF

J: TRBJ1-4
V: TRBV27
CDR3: ASSLSLPGGREKLF

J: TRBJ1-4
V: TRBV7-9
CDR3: ASSYGVSNEKLF

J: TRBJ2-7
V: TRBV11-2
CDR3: ASSLVGGFHEQY

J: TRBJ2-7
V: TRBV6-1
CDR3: ASSEAASYEQY

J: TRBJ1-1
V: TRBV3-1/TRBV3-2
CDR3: ASREQGNTEAF

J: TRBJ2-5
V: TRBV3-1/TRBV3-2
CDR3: ASSQVRGPRLETQY

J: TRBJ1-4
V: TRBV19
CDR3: ASSISRARSANEKLF

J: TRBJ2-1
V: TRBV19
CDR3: ASSTSGRPREQF

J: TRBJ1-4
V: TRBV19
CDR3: ASSIQGTNEKLF

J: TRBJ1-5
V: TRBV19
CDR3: ASNRDRDQPQH